The 22 T cell receptor beta chains below come from one sample, sequenced in a study of shared clonotypes between healthy human individuals. The assay was immunoSEQ multiplex PCR, and TCRdb's table has in-frame clones only and misses some. The sample consists of millions of clones, more than 90% of them appearing once. Sequencing input: naive CD4+ T cells sorted from blood. Noted subset: CD45RA+ positively selected. The receptors derive from a man aged 18 to 30 in good health.

The chain joins TRBV7-8 to TRBJ2-7, with a tentative D call TRBD1 (6 bases). The germline CDR1 and CDR2 sequences are SGHVS and FQNEAQ. V lost 4 bases to trimming and J lost 1 base, with 8 bases between them. The CDR3 contains 13 residues. CDR3 bases: TGTGCCAGCAGCTGGGGGCCTTCCTACGAGCAGTACTTC. Its translation: CASSWGPSYEQYF.

The rearrangement uses TRBV27 and TRBJ2-7; 13 bases line up with TRBD2. Germline assignment: CDR1 MNHEY and CDR2 SMNVEV (reference sequence). This CDR3 is built from 16 residues. The V segment lost 4 bases and the J segment 6 bases; nucleotides outside the gene matches: 9. The CDR3 reads CASSSQLAGGPFEQYF. In DNA, the CDR3 is TGTGCCAGCAGTTCACAACTAGCGGGAGGGCCATTCGAGCAGTACTTC.

This clone was picked up one time. V gene TRBV6-1 combines with J gene TRBJ1-6; tentatively, D is TRBD1 (6 bases). V shed 3 bases and J shed 8 bases, with 17 bases lying between them. This CDR3 is built from 16 residues. Per the germline V gene, CDR1 is MNHNS and CDR2 is SASEGT. CDR3 in DNA: TGTGCCAGCAGTGATCTACCCGGCAGGGGCGATTCACCCCTCCACTTT. The encoded protein is CASSDLPGRGDSPLHF.

This chain uses TRBV11-1 with TRBJ2-3, with D possibly being TRBD1 (5 bases). Trimming cost V 2 bases and J 4 bases, with 7 bases left between them. The CDR3 totals 13 residues. Germline CDR1 and CDR2: SGHAT and FQDESV (reference sequence). The CDR3 bases are TGTGCCAGCAGCTTACCAGGGTCAGATACGCAGTATTTT. It codes for CASSLPGSDTQYF.

The chain links TRBV7-8 to TRBJ2-3; 11 bases line up with TRBD2. The junction had 11 bases not matched to a gene; V was cut back by 6 bases and J by 6 bases. The germline V gene encodes CDR1 SGHVS and CDR2 FQNEAQ. CDR3 size: 16 residues. This CDR3 is CASRRQLAGGLDTQYF. Here the CDR3 DNA reads TGTGCCAGCAGACGGCAGCTAGCGGGGGGCCTGGATACGCAGTATTTT. Complete variable domain (other parts from reference TRBV7-8 and TRBJ2-3): GAGVSQSPRYKVAKRGQDVALRCDPISGHVSLFWYQQALGQGPEFLTYFQNEAQLDKSGLPSDRFFAERPEGSVSTLKIQRTQQEDSAVYLCASRRQLAGGLDTQYFGPGTRLTVL.

The V and J genes are TRBV10-3 and TRBJ2-1; TRBD2 aligns across 12 bases. The CDR3 is 15 residues long. After removal of 4 bases from V and 8 bases from J, the junction contained 6 bases not matched to a gene. CDR1 and CDR2 from the germline V gene are ENHRY and SYGVKD. In DNA form, the CDR3 reads TGTGCCATCAGTGGAACTAGCGGGGGGTTCGATGAGCAGTTCTTC. Translated, it gives CAISGTSGGFDEQFF.

With respect to this clone: The same CDR3 is also encoded by other DNA sequences in this sample. V is TRBV19 and J is TRBJ1-2; 8 bases fit TRBD1. Germline CDR1 LNHDA, CDR2 SQIVND (reference sequence). J gave up 3 bases and V 6 bases, and 3 bases lay outside the gene matches. The CDR3 loop spans 13 amino acids. The CDR3: CASSPQGDYGYTF. The CDR3 DNA reads as TGTGCCAGTAGCCCACAGGGGGACTATGGCTACACCTTC.

The chain uses TRBV10-1 and TRBJ2-3; 12 nucleotides align to TRBD2. With 3 bases clipped from V and 1 base from J, the junction kept 5 bases outside the gene matches. This CDR3 comprises 17 residues. Per the germline V gene, CDR1 is WNHNN and CDR2 is SYGVQD (reference sequence). CDR3 coding DNA: TGCGCCAGCAGTGACCCGGGACTAGCGGGTGGCACAGATACGCAGTATTTT. It yields the protein CASSDPGLAGGTDTQYF.

This rearrangement joins TRBV7-8 to TRBJ1-3, with TRBD1 identical over 7 bases. The CDR3 has 16 residues. Germline V lookup: CDR1 SGHVS, CDR2 FQNEAQ. The V and J ends lost 5 bases and 0 bases, in that order; junction bases with no gene match: 7. This chain's CDR3 is CASSLRGKDSGNTIYF. Written as DNA, the CDR3 is TGTGCCAGCAGCCTCAGGGGGAAAGACTCTGGAAACACCATATATTTT.

This clone has just a few counts. The rearrangement joins TRBV6-6 to TRBJ1-2, with unresolved D. V was clipped by 2 bases and J by 1 base, with 8 bases between them. The germline CDR1 and CDR2 sequences are MNHNY and SVGAGI (reference sequence). The CDR3 length is 14 residues. The CDR3 nucleotides read TGTGCCAGCAGTTACCGTGACGATAACTATGGCTACACCTTC. As protein: CASSYRDDNYGYTF.

V is TRBV30 and J is TRBJ2-5; D is possibly TRBD1 (6 bases). CDR1 GTSNPN and CDR2 SVGIG come from the germline V gene (reference sequence). Between the trimmed V and J ends, which lost 2 bases and 5 bases, there was a span of 18 bases. This CDR3 comprises 15 residues. The CDR3 DNA reads as TGTGCCTGGAGTACCGCTCAGGGGCTGGGGGAGACCCAGTACTTC. It specifies CAWSTAQGLGETQYF.

The genes are TRBV5-4 and TRBJ1-2; TRBD1 matches 8 bases. V trimming: 4 bases; J trimming: 0 bases; junction bases outside the gene matches: 8. Germline CDR1 reads SGHNT; CDR2 reads YYREEE (reference sequence). CDR3 size: 16 residues. The CDR3 DNA reads TGTGCCAGCAGCACCGGACAGGGACCTCCTAACTATGGCTACACCTTC. Encoded protein: CASSTGQGPPNYGYTF.

The chain links TRBV28 to TRBJ1-1; the D is unclear. This CDR3 region has 13 residues. CDR1 is MDHEN, CDR2 SYDVKM, per germline. Trimming took off 6 bases at V and 4 bases at J, with 12 bases between the two ends. The CDR3 DNA reads TGTGCCAGCAGCCCCGGGTCCCGCACTGAAGCTTTCTTT. It codes for CASSPGSRTEAFF.

The sample holds a few counts of this clone. The genes are TRBV18 and TRBJ1-5; 8 bases agree with TRBD1. V lost 1 base and J lost 5; bases outside the gene matches: 4. The CDR3 is 15 amino acids. Germline V gene lookup returns CDR1 KGHSH and CDR2 LQKENI. In DNA, the CDR3 is TGTGCCAGCTCACCACGGGCAGGGGGCCATCAGCCCCAGCATTTT. Translating gives CASSPRAGGHQPQHF.

The chain recombines TRBV11-2 with TRBJ1-6; 7 nucleotides line up with TRBD1. Per the germline V gene, CDR1 is SGHAT and CDR2 is FQNNGV. The CDR3 has 16 residues. V was clipped by 3 bases and J by 3 bases; unmatched bases: 5. The CDR3 sequence is CASSFSGTVYNSPLHF. CDR3 coding DNA: TGTGCCAGCAGCTTCTCCGGGACAGTCTATAATTCACCCCTCCACTTT. Based on the CDR3 plus reference TRBV11-2 and TRBJ1-6, the full variable domain is EAGVAQSPRYKIIEKRQSVAFWCNPISGHATLYWYQQILGQGPKLLIQFQNNGVVDDSQLPKDRFSAERLKGVDSTLKIQPAKLEDSAVYLCASSFSGTVYNSPLHFGNGTRLTVT.

The genes are TRBV4-3 and TRBJ2-5; D ambiguous. The assigned J gene may be wrong: the sequence end matches TRBJ2-7 better. In germline, CDR1 is LGHNA, CDR2 YSLEER. CDR3 length: 15 residues. CDR3 sequence reads: CASSQDGLDFYEQYF. DNA for the CDR3: TGCGCCAGCAGCCAAGATGGGCTAGACTTCTACGAGCAGTACTTC.

V gene TRBV6-1 combines with J gene TRBJ1-5; the D gene is possibly TRBD1 (5 bases). The length of the CDR3 is 13 residues. From germline, CDR1 is MNHNS and CDR2 SASEGT. V was clipped by 7 bases and J by 4 bases, with 11 bases between them. Here the CDR3 reads CASTPAGNQPQHF. CDR3 in DNA: TGTGCCAGCACCCCAGCAGGGAATCAGCCCCAGCATTTT.

V is TRBV11-2 and J is TRBJ2-2; D is uncertain. V was trimmed by 5 bases and J by 8 bases, leaving 15 bases between them. Per germline, CDR1 SGHAT and CDR2 FQNNGV. The CDR3 runs to 14 residues. CDR3 residues: CASSPGWGEGELFF. CDR3 bases: TGTGCCAGCAGCCCCGGGTGGGGTGAGGGGGAGCTGTTTTTT.

This clone has just one count. The chain has TRBV5-1 and TRBJ2-1, with 10 bases matching TRBD1. CDR3 length: 16 residues. Germline values: CDR1 SGHRS, CDR2 YFSETQ. V trimming: 4 bases; J trimming: 5 bases; junction bases outside the gene matches: 9. The CDR3 coding sequence is TGCGCCAGCAGCGACCCCGGGACAGGGGACAACAATGAGCAGTTCTTC. It translates to CASSDPGTGDNNEQFF.

The rearrangement joins TRBV10-1 to TRBJ1-1; possibly TRBD1 for D (5 bases). Germline values: CDR1 WNHNN, CDR2 SYGVQD (reference sequence). This CDR3 has 12 residues. Trimming shortened V by 6 bases and J by 8 bases, and 13 bases separated the two germline ends. In DNA form, the CDR3 reads TGCGCCAGCAGAGGGACCAACGGAGAAGCTTTCTTT. Protein sequence: CASRGTNGEAFF.

V usage is TRBV5-4 and J usage is TRBJ2-7; D not certain. Trimming took off 4 bases at V and 1 base at J, with 15 bases between the two ends. CDR1 is SGHNT, CDR2 YYREEE, per germline (reference sequence). This CDR3 region has 15 residues. CDR3 nucleotide sequence: TGTGCCAGCAGCATGAAGACGGGTGATTCCTACGAGCAGTACTTC. Its protein is CASSMKTGDSYEQYF.

The rearrangement links TRBV7-9 to TRBJ2-7, with TRBD2 identical over 9 bases. Trimming at V came to 2 bases and at J to 9 bases, leaving 2 bases not matched to a gene. Per germline, CDR1 SEHNR and CDR2 FQNEAQ (reference sequence). The CDR3 runs 12 residues. The CDR3 sequence is CASSLTTSGQYF. As DNA, the CDR3 is TGTGCCAGCAGCTTAACGACTAGCGGGCAGTACTTC.